This T cell receptor (beta chain) was recovered during a study of cytomegalovirus exposure and HLA in healthy donors. General study points: The authors reported that TCR beta sequences could predict HLA-A and HLA-B alleles. These predictions were accurate for most subjects in the first cohort.

Points on this clone: No antigen is known for it.

PCR amplification relied on 60 Vbeta primers (plus 13 Jbeta primers). This table comes from immunoSEQ multiplex PCR, and its TCRdb copy is limited to in-frame clones, with some not included. Found here are fewer than 130,000 clones, 70% to 85% of them singletons; the top ten hold roughly 5.6%. This sequence originates from a man aged 30 to 45 in good health and CMV-seropositive. The sequencing input was PBMCs.

Here the CDR3 DNA reads TGTGCTAGTGGTTTGGGTTCAGGGGGCTGGAAAGGCTACACCTTC. Protein: CASGLGSGGWKGYTF. The chain uses TRBV12-5 and TRBJ1-2; TRBD1 matches at 8 bases. Germline V gene sequence: CDR1 LGHNT, CDR2 FRNRAP. Trimming at V came to 1 base and at J to 8 bases, leaving 9 bases not matched to a gene. The CDR3 is 15 amino acids.